This is a list of T cell receptor beta chains from one sample in a study of OX40 agonist ivuxolimab in advanced cancers. Only in-frame clones appear in the TCRdb table, and some are missing; sequencing was by immunoSEQ multiplex PCR. The table lists 51,000 or so clones, roughly nine tenths of them singletons. This specimen consisted of CD4+ or CD8+ T cells sorted from blood, obtained in a trial of the OX40 agonist ivuxolimab. These receptor sequences come from an adult with an advanced solid tumor such as melanoma, head and neck, liver or kidney cancer. The CDR3 runs from the conserved cysteine through the conserved F or W. Each record gives: D gene, J gene, clone size, V gene, CDR3 DNA, CDR3 protein. The D gene is left open where the match is weak. Rows give clone size only sometimes, using once, few, many, or a class for an expanded clone.

D: TRBD1; J: TRBJ2-1; size: .; V: TRBV11-1; DNA: TGTGCCAGCAGCTTCGCAGGGGGTGAGCAGTTCTTC; CDR3: CASSFAGGEQFF
D: .; J: TRBJ2-7; size: .; V: TRBV11-3; DNA: TGTGCCAGCAGCACCTACAGGGATGGGGGCTACGAGCAGTACTTC; CDR3: CASSTYRDGGYEQYF
D: .; J: TRBJ1-3; size: .; V: TRBV4-1; DNA: TGCGCCAGCAGCCAAACTCGGGGGCCTGGAAACACCATATATTTT; CDR3: CASSQTRGPGNTIYF
D: .; J: TRBJ1-1; size: .; V: TRBV6-1; DNA: TGTGCCAGCAGTGAACAGGGTCTAAACACTGAAGCTTTCTTT; CDR3: CASSEQGLNTEAFF
D: TRBD1; J: TRBJ1-1; size: .; V: TRBV7-9; DNA: TGTGCCAGCAGCGCCCCGACAGGGGAAGCTTTCTTT; CDR3: CASSAPTGEAFF
D: .; J: TRBJ2-5; size: .; V: TRBV7-2; DNA: TGTGCCAGCAGCCCGGACTTTAACAGAGAAGAGACCCAGTACTTC; CDR3: CASSPDFNREETQYF
D: TRBD1; J: TRBJ2-7; size: .; V: TRBV5-6; DNA: TGTGCCAGCAGCTTCGGGGACAGCCGGGAGCAGTACTTC; CDR3: CASSFGDSREQYF
D: TRBD1; J: TRBJ1-6; size: .; V: TRBV7-3; DNA: TGTGCCAGCAGCCGGAAGGACAGGGAGTTAGATTCACCCCTCCACTTT; CDR3: CASSRKDRELDSPLHF
D: .; J: TRBJ2-7; size: once; V: TRBV7-9; DNA: TGTGCCAGCAGCCCAACTCGAAACGACAGGAGCTCCTACGAGCAGTACTTC; CDR3: CASSPTRNDRSSYEQYF
D: .; J: TRBJ1-2; size: .; V: TRBV30; DNA: TGTGCCTGGAGTCCTGTTAGACTCGGTGGCTACACCTTC; CDR3: CAWSPVRLGGYTF
D: .; J: TRBJ1-2; size: .; V: TRBV6-1; DNA: TGTGCCAGCACCACAGGGTCCCTAGCTAACTATGGCTACACCTTC; CDR3: CASTTGSLANYGYTF
D: .; J: TRBJ2-2; size: .; V: TRBV7-3; DNA: TGTGCCAGCAGCCCCACCCAGGGGAGGAACACCGGGGAGCTGTTTTTT; CDR3: CASSPTQGRNTGELFF
D: .; J: TRBJ1-6; size: few; V: TRBV6-5; DNA: TGTGCCAGCAGTTATGGGACGGATAATTCACCCCTCCACTTT; CDR3: CASSYGTDNSPLHF
D: .; J: TRBJ2-5; size: .; V: TRBV13; DNA: TGTGCCAGCAGCTCGGACAGACAAGAGACCCAGTACTTC; CDR3: CASSSDRQETQYF
D: .; J: TRBJ2-1; size: .; V: TRBV29-1; DNA: TGCAGCGTTGAAGAAGTCGGGGTTGAGAATGAGCAGTTCTTC; CDR3: CSVEEVGVENEQFF
D: .; J: TRBJ2-7; size: .; V: TRBV11-3; DNA: TGTGCCAGCAGCCCACGACTGGACAGCGACTACGAGCAGTACTTC; CDR3: CASSPRLDSDYEQYF
D: TRBD2; J: TRBJ2-4; size: .; V: TRBV13; DNA: TGTGCCAGCAGCTTAAGGGAGGGGAGGGAACTAGCCAAAAACATTCAGTACTTC; CDR3: CASSLREGRELAKNIQYF
D: .; J: TRBJ1-1; size: .; V: TRBV30; DNA: TGTGCCTGGAGCTGGACGGGGGGGGAGACTGAAGCTTTCTTT; CDR3: CAWSWTGGETEAFF
D: TRBD1; J: TRBJ1-2; size: once; V: TRBV30; DNA: TGTGCCTGGAGTCCGGGACAGGGACACTATGGCTACACCTTC; CDR3: CAWSPGQGHYGYTF
D: TRBD2; J: TRBJ2-1; size: .; V: TRBV9; DNA: TGTGCCAGCAGCGTAGATACGGGGGGGCCATGGAATGAGCAGTTCTTC; CDR3: CASSVDTGGPWNEQFF
D: TRBD1; J: TRBJ1-2; size: few; V: TRBV6-1; DNA: TGTGCCAGCAGCGCCGGGACAGGGGGCTATGGCTACACCTTC; CDR3: CASSAGTGGYGYTF
D: .; J: TRBJ2-7; size: .; V: TRBV30; DNA: TGTGCCTGCCGGATGGGGACCCTATCCTACGAGCAGTACTTC; CDR3: CACRMGTLSYEQYF
D: TRBD1; J: TRBJ1-4; size: .; V: TRBV4-1; DNA: TGCGCCAGCAGCCAACGGGGACAGGGTGGCGAAAAACTGTTTTTT; CDR3: CASSQRGQGGEKLFF
D: TRBD2; J: TRBJ2-7; size: .; V: TRBV27; DNA: TGTGCCAGCAGTTTAGAGCGGGGGGGCTCCTACGAGCAGTACTTC; CDR3: CASSLERGGSYEQYF
D: .; J: TRBJ2-5; size: .; V: TRBV6-5; DNA: TGTGCCAGCAGTTACTCGGCAGGGATAGGGGAGACCCAGTACTTC; CDR3: CASSYSAGIGETQYF
D: .; J: TRBJ2-7; size: .; V: TRBV7-2; DNA: TGTGCCAGCAGCTTAGGCGGGGGCACGGTCTACGAGCAGTACTTC; CDR3: CASSLGGGTVYEQYF